The clone carrying this T cell receptor (beta chain) was seen once. This sample is part of a study of T cell responses to AZD1222 COVID-19 vaccine. V dropped 6 bases and J dropped 0 bases, with 14 bases sitting between them. This CDR3 has 15 residues. Germline values: CDR1 LGHDT, CDR2 YNNKEL (reference sequence). Only in-frame clones appear in the TCRdb table, and some are missing; sequencing was by immunoSEQ multiplex PCR. The table shows under 95,000 clones, with 90% occurring only once. Here the sequenced sample was peripheral blood, taken on day 0 of AZD1222 vaccination. This chain links TRBV3-1 (or the pseudogene TRBV3-2) with TRBJ1-1; D not certain. This clonotype was sampled from an adult in good health. DNA for the CDR3: TGTGCCAGCAGTCATCGTGTTTACATGAACACTGAAGCTTTCTTT. Translation gives CASSHRVYMNTEAFF.